This is a list of T cell receptor beta chains from one sample in a study of CD8 T cells in Susac syndrome. TCRdb redid the calling of the immunoSEQ multiplex PCR reads with MiXCR, one entry per CDR3 protein. The table has 130,000 to 150,000 distinct CDR3 sequences, under 97% seen once. The sequenced material came from CD4+ T cells from PBMCs. These receptors were obtained from a human donor with Susac syndrome. CDR3s include the opening cysteine and the closing phenylalanine or tryptophan. A D gene is named only where the DNA matches it firmly.

J | D | V | CDR3 | DNA
TRBJ2-3 | - | TRBV29-1 | CSVEGLAEIDTQYF | TGCAGCGTTGAAGGCTTAGCAGAGATAGATACGCAGTATTTT
TRBJ2-2 | - | TRBV18 | CASSPLDSNTGELFF | TGTGCCAGCTCGCCTCTGGACTCAAACACCGGGGAGCTGTTTTTT
TRBJ1-1 | - | TRBV7-8 | CASSLVGHRSTEAFF | TGTGCCAGCAGCTTAGTAGGACACCGAAGCACTGAAGCTTTCTTT
TRBJ1-5 | - | TRBV27 | CASKGVGRRNQPQHF | TGTGCCAGCAAAGGGGTGGGACGGCGCAATCAGCCCCAGCATTTT
TRBJ1-5 | - | TRBV2 | CASRRGGQPQHF | TGTGCCAGCAGAAGGGGAGGCCAGCCCCAGCATTTT
TRBJ1-2 | TRBD1 | TRBV28 | CASFRTGGAGGYTF | TGTGCCAGCTTCCGGACAGGGGGCGCTGGCGGCTACACCTTC
TRBJ2-3 | - | TRBV25-1 | CASSEEVGILTDTQYF | TGTGCCAGCAGTGAGGAGGTTGGCATCCTGACAGATACGCAGTATTTT
TRBJ1-3 | - | TRBV5-6 | CASTLLGAAESGNTIYF | TGTGCCAGCACCCTTCTTGGGGCAGCCGAATCTGGAAACACCATATATTTT
TRBJ2-1 | TRBD2 | TRBV6-5 | CASSSRTSGRGEQFF | TGTGCCAGCAGTTCGCGGACTAGCGGGAGAGGTGAGCAGTTCTTC
TRBJ1-1 | - | TRBV11-2 | CASSLAPATNTEAFF | TGTGCCAGCAGCTTAGCTCCAGCCACGAACACTGAAGCTTTCTTT
TRBJ1-4 | - | TRBV7-9 | CASSFGPRGEKLFF | TGTGCCAGCAGCTTCGGGCCCCGGGGTGAAAAACTGTTTTTT
TRBJ2-3 | TRBD2 | TRBV7-9 | CASSYSRRSGGTDTQYF | TGTGCCAGCAGCTATAGTCGGAGGAGCGGGGGGACAGATACGCAGTATTTT
TRBJ2-2 | TRBD1 | TRBV20-1 | CSASQGAFTGELFF | TGCAGTGCTAGTCAGGGGGCATTCACCGGGGAGCTGTTTTTT
TRBJ1-5 | - | TRBV28 | CASSLLSGNSQPQHF | TGTGCCAGCAGTTTATTGTCAGGGAATAGTCAGCCCCAGCATTTT
TRBJ1-3 | - | TRBV12-3/TRBV12-4 | CASSLADGSGNTIYF | TGTGCCAGCAGTTTAGCCGACGGCTCTGGAAACACCATATATTTT
TRBJ2-7 | - | TRBV23-1 | CARSEGPEQYF | TGCGCCAGAAGCGAGGGTCCCGAGCAGTACTTC
TRBJ2-4 | - | TRBV28 | CASIPGKGLLAKNIQYF | TGTGCCAGCATCCCCGGGAAGGGTTTACTTGCCAAAAACATTCAGTACTTC
TRBJ1-1 | TRBD1 | TRBV6-2/TRBV6-3 | CASSKGARGTEAFF | TGTGCCAGCAGCAAGGGGGCGAGGGGCACTGAAGCTTTCTTT